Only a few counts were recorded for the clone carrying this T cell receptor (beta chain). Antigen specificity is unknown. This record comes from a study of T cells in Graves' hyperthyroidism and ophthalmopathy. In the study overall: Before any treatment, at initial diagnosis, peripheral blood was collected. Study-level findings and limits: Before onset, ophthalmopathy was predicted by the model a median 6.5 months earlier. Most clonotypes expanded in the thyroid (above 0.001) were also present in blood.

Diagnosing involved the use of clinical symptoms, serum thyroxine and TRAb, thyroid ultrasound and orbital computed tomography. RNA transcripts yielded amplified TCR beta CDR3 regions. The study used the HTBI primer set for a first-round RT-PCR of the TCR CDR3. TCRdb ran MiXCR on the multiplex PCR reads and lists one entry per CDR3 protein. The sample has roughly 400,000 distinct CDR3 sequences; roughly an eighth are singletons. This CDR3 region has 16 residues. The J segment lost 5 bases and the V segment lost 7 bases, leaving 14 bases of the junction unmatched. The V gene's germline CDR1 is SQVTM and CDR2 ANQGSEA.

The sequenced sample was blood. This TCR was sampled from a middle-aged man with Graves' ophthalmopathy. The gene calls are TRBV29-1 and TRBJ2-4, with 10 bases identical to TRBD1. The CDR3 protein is CSAQRPGTGVENIQYF. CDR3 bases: TGCAGCGCTCAACGTCCCGGGACAGGGGTGGAAAACATTCAGTACTTC.